The 14 T cell receptor beta chains below come from one sample, sequenced in a study of blood T cell repertoires in COVID-19. Measured with immunoSEQ multiplex PCR; TCRdb has only the in-frame clones, and not every one. The sample lists 400,000 to 550,000 clones; around 89% were seen once. Material for sequencing was peripheral blood. The receptors were sampled from a woman in her 30s with acute or convalescent COVID-19.

V and J are TRBV12-5 and TRBJ2-2; tentative D call: TRBD2 (5 bases). CDR1 and CDR2 (germline): LGHNT, FRNRAP. V was clipped by 5 bases and J by 6 bases, with 7 bases between them. The CDR3 has 12 residues. CDR3 loop: CASGPSPGELFF. CDR3 sequence (DNA): TGTGCTAGTGGTCCTAGCCCCGGGGAGCTGTTTTTT. Based on the CDR3 plus reference TRBV12-5 and TRBJ2-2, the full variable domain is DARVTQTPRHKVTEMGQEVTMRCQPILGHNTVFWYRQTMMQGLELLAYFRNRAPLDDSGMPKDRFSAEMPDATLATLKIQPSEPRDSAVYFCASGPSPGELFFGEGSRLTVL.

The chain combines TRBV6-5 with TRBJ2-2, with D hard to call. Trimming removed 5 bases at V and 7 bases at J, with 11 bases between. Germline CDR1 and CDR2: MNHEY and SVGAGI. The CDR3 is 13 residues long. The CDR3 loop is CASSPAYIGELFF. In DNA, the CDR3 is TGTGCCAGCAGTCCAGCGTACATCGGGGAGCTGTTTTTT.

This chain connects TRBV15 to TRBJ1-1; TRBD1 matches 9 bases. Germline assignment: CDR1 LNHNV and CDR2 YYDKDF (reference sequence). The CDR3 is made up of 15 amino acids. The V and J ends lost 8 bases and 3 bases, in that order; junction bases with no gene match: 10. This CDR3 reads CATQWAGTGHTEAFF. The CDR3 region has the DNA TGTGCCACCCAATGGGCCGGGACAGGGCACACTGAAGCTTTCTTT.

The rearrangement uses TRBV24-1 and TRBJ2-7, with TRBD1 as a possible D gene (6 bases). The V gene lost 3 bases and the J gene lost 2 bases, with 16 bases spanning the gap. This CDR3 contains 16 residues. CDR1 KGHDR and CDR2 SFDVKD come from the germline V gene. DNA of the CDR3: TGTGCCACCAGTGATCAAACAGGGAAGGGGCCCTACGAGCAGTACTTC. Translated, it gives CATSDQTGKGPYEQYF.

The CDR3 region has the DNA TGTGCCAGCATACCAGGGACAAATCAGCCCCAGCATTTT. Its protein product is CASIPGTNQPQHF. The chain is built from TRBV28 and TRBJ1-5, with D maybe TRBD1 (6 bases). V was shortened by 7 bases and J by 4 bases, with 11 bases between the two germline ends. This CDR3 has 13 residues. Germline assignment: CDR1 MDHEN and CDR2 SYDVKM.

The V gene is TRBV3-1 (or the pseudogene TRBV3-2), the J gene TRBJ2-7; TRBD1 matches 8 bases. V shed 0 bases, J shed 2 bases, and the junction held 0 bases outside the gene matches. The CDR3 is made up of 14 amino acids. In germline, CDR1 is LGHDT, CDR2 YNNKEL (reference sequence). CDR3 sequence: CASSQDRGPYEQYF. CDR3 coding DNA: TGTGCCAGCAGCCAAGACAGGGGGCCCTACGAGCAGTACTTC.

V gene TRBV15 combines with J gene TRBJ2-7; 10 positions agree with TRBD1. Germline V gives CDR1 LNHNV, CDR2 YYDKDF (reference sequence). With 1 base clipped from V and 2 bases from J, the junction kept 5 bases outside the gene matches. The CDR3 spans 16 residues. CDR3 region: CATSRVPGTGAYEQYF. Here the CDR3 DNA reads TGTGCCACCAGCAGAGTCCCCGGGACAGGGGCCTACGAGCAGTACTTC.

As concerns this clone: Other DNA sequences of this sample code for an identical CDR3. The rearrangement joins TRBV18 to TRBJ1-1; D might be TRBD1 (5 bases). This CDR3 region has 14 residues. Germline values: CDR1 KGHSH, CDR2 LQKENI. V was clipped by 1 base and J by 0 bases, with 6 bases between them. In nucleotides, the CDR3 is TGTGCCAGCTCACCACAGGGGCTGAACACTGAAGCTTTCTTT. Translating gives CASSPQGLNTEAFF.

This chain connects TRBV5-1 to TRBJ2-1; D unresolved. CDR3 length: 12 amino acids. V was cut by 7 bases and J by 5 bases, with 10 bases left in between. CDR1 is SGHRS, CDR2 YFSETQ, per germline. The CDR3 sequence: CASAVRDNEQFF. CDR3 sequence (DNA): TGCGCCAGCGCGGTCCGAGACAATGAGCAGTTCTTC.

This clone has only a few counts. The chain uses TRBV10-1 and TRBJ1-3, with D perhaps matching TRBD1 (6 bases). Per the germline V gene, CDR1 is WNHNN and CDR2 is SYGVQD (reference sequence). The V and J ends lost 7 bases and 4 bases respectively, with 17 bases between them. This CDR3 comprises 15 residues. CDR3 coding DNA: TGCGCCAGCATATACAGGGTGACACGAGGAAACACCATATATTTT. It specifies CASIYRVTRGNTIYF.

This clone was observed a handful of times. CDR3 nucleotides: TGTGCCAGCAGTTTCGGACTAGGTTCACCCCTCCACTTT. Amino acids: CASSFGLGSPLHF. The chain uses TRBV27 and TRBJ1-6; D unclear. V lost 3 bases to trimming and J lost 9 bases, with 9 bases between them. CDR1 and CDR2 from the germline V gene are MNHEY and SMNVEV (reference sequence). The length of the CDR3 is 13 residues.

This clone was detected once. This specimen includes other DNA sequences encoding the same CDR3. The chain couples TRBV2 to TRBJ2-4, with D maybe TRBD1 (5 bases). V was cut by 6 bases and J by 0 bases, with 12 bases left in between. The CDR3 has 15 residues. Germline V gives CDR1 SNHLY, CDR2 FYNNEI. The CDR3 DNA reads TGTGCCAGCAGCCCTACAGGCGTAGCCAAAAACATTCAGTACTTC. Translation gives CASSPTGVAKNIQYF.

About this clone itself: This sample also contains other DNA sequences that code for the same CDR3. CDR3 nucleotide sequence: TGTGCCAGCTCTAGCGCGGAGACCCAGTACTTC. It yields the protein CASSSAETQYF. V usage is TRBV28 and J usage is TRBJ2-5; perhaps TRBD2 as D (6 bases). Germline loops: CDR1 MDHEN, CDR2 SYDVKM. The CDR3 is 11 amino acids. The germline V and J ends were trimmed by 8 bases and 5 bases, with 9 bases remaining between them.

The chain uses TRBV25-1 and TRBJ1-1; D might be TRBD1 (5 bases). Germline V gene lookup returns CDR1 MGHDK and CDR2 SYGVNS. The ends were cut back, 8 bases at V and 4 bases at J, with 8 bases in the middle. CDR3 size: 11 residues. The chain's CDR3 is CASGGGTEAFF. The CDR3, as DNA: TGTGCCAGCGGCGGGGGCACTGAAGCTTTCTTT.